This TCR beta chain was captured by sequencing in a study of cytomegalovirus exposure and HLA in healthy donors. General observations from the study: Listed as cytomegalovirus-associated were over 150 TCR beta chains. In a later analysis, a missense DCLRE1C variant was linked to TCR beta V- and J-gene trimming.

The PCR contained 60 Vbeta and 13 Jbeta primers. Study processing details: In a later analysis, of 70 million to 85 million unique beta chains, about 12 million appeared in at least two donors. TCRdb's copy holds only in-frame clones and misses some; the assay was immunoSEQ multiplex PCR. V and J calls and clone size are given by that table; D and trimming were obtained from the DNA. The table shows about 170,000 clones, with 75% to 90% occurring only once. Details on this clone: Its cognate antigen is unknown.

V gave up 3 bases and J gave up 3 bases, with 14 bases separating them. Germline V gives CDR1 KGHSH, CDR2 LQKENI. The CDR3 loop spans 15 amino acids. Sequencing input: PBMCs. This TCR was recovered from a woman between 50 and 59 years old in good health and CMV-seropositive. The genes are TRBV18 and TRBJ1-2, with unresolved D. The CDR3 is CASSPPGELYYGYTF. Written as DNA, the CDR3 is TGTGCCAGCTCACCCCCCGGGGAGCTCTACTATGGCTACACCTTC. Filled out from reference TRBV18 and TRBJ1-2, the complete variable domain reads NAGVMQNPRHLVRRRGQEARLRCSPMKGHSHVYWYRQLPEEGLKFMVYLQKENIIDESGMPKERFSAEFPKEGPSILRIQQVVRGDSAAYFCASSPPGELYYGYTFGSGTRLTVV.